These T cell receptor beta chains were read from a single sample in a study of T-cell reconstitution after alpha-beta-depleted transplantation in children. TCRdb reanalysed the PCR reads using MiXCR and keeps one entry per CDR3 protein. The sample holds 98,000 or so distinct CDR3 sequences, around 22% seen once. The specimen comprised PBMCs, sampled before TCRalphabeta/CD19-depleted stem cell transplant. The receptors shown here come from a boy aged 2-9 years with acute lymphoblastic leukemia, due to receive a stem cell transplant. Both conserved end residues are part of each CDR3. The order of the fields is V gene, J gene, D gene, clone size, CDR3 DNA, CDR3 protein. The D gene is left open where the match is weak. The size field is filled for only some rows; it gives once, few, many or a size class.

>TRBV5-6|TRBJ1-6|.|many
TGTGCCAGCAGCCGGGACTCGAATTCACCCCTCCACTTT
CASSRDSNSPLHF
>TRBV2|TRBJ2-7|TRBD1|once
TGTGCCAGCAACAGGGGGAATTTTAGGGGCGAGCAGTACTTC
CASNRGNFRGEQYF
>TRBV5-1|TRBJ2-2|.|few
TGCGCCAGCAGCTTGGGGAACGGGGAGCTGTTTTTT
CASSLGNGELFF
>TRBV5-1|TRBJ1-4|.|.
TGCGCCAGCAGCTCGATAGGGGAAAATGAAAAACTGTTTTTT
CASSSIGENEKLFF
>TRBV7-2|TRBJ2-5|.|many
TGTGCCAGCAGCTTATTGTGGGGGCAACAAGAGACCCAGTACTTC
CASSLLWGQQETQYF
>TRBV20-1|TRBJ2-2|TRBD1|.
TGCAGTGCTAGCCCCAGGGGGTATGATACCGGGGAGCTGTTTTTT
CSASPRGYDTGELFF
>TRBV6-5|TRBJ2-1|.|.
TGTGCCAGCAGTTTGGGAACCCGAGGCACAGAGCAGTTCTTC
CASSLGTRGTEQFF
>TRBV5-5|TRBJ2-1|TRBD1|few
TGTGCCAGCAGCTTGAGGGACAGGGGGCTGGATGAGCAGTTCTTC
CASSLRDRGLDEQFF
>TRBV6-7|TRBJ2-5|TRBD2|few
TGTGCCAGCAGTTACCCCCGACTAGCGGAGGGGCCCAGAGAGACCCAGTACTTC
CASSYPRLAEGPRETQYF
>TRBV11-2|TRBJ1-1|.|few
TGTGCCAGCAGCTTAGATGGCACTGAAGCTTTCTTT
CASSLDGTEAFF
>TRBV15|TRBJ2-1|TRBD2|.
TGTGCCACCAGCGCCCGGACTAGCGGGGGTGCTTACAATGAGCAGTTCTTC
CATSARTSGGAYNEQFF
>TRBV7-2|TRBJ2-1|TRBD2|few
TGTGCCAGCAGCTTAGCGCTACTAGCGGAGGACCAGCAGTTCTTC
CASSLALLAEDQQFF
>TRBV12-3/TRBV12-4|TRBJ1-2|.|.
TGTGCCAGCAGTTTGGGGGGCAGGGGCCATCCCCGAGGCTACACCTTC
CASSLGGRGHPRGYTF
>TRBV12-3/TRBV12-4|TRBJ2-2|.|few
TGTGCCAGCAGTTCAGGCCCGTATAGGGATTTCACCGGGGAGCTGTTTTTT
CASSSGPYRDFTGELFF
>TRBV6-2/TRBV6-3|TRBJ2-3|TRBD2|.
TGTGCCAGCAGGCAAGCGGGAAGTGCTAGCACAGATACGCAGTATTTT
CASRQAGSASTDTQYF
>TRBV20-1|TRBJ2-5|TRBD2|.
TGCAGTGCTATTAGCGGGAGCTGGAAGACCCAGTACTTC
CSAISGSWKTQYF
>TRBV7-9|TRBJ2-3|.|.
TGTGCCAGCTCAGGTTTTCTATTAGGTACCACAGATACGCAGTATTTT
CASSGFLLGTTDTQYF
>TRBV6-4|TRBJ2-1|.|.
TGTGCCAGCAGCATAGCGGAGGACAATGAGCAGTTCTTC
CASSIAEDNEQFF
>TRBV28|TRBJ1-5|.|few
TGTGCCAGCAGTGTTCGCACTACCGGAGGAGGGCCCCAGCATTTT
CASSVRTTGGGPQHF
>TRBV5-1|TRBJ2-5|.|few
TGCGCCAGCAGCTTGGGCCCCCGCGAGACCCAGTACTTC
CASSLGPRETQYF
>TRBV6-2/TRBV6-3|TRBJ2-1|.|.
TGTGCCAGCAGTTACTGGTTTGGTGAGCAGTTCTTC
CASSYWFGEQFF
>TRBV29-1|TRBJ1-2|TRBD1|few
TGCAGCGTCTTCCGGGACAGTGGCTACACCTTC
CSVFRDSGYTF
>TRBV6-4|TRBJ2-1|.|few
TGTGCCAGCAGTGACCGGGACTACAATGAGCAGTTCTTC
CASSDRDYNEQFF
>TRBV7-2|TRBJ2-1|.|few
TGTGCCAGCAGCTTCGTCGGGGATGGAAACTACAATGAGCAGTTCTTC
CASSFVGDGNYNEQFF
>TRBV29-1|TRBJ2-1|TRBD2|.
TGCAGCGCTACGCTGACTAGCGGAGGGGCCTCCTACAATGAGCAGTTCTTC
CSATLTSGGASYNEQFF
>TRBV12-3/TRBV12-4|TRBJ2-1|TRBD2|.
TGTGCCAGCAGCCCGTTGGGGGGAGGGATTAATGAGCAGTTCTTC
CASSPLGGGINEQFF
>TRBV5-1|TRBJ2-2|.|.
TGCGCCAGCAGCTTGACCCTAACCGGGGAGCTGTTTTTT
CASSLTLTGELFF
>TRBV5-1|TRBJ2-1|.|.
TGCGCCAGCAGCTTCCAGAGCGGAGGGGCCAATGAGCAGTTCTTC
CASSFQSGGANEQFF
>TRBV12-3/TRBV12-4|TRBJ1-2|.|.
TGTGCCAGCAGTTTTCGGGAACCCGGGGACCCCTATGGCTACACCTTC
CASSFREPGDPYGYTF
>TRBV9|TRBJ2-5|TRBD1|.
TGTGCCAGCAGCTCCCACGGGACAGCAGAGACCCAGTACTTC
CASSSHGTAETQYF
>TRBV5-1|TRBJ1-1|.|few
TGCGCCAGCAGCTTGGACAGGGAGAAAACTGAAGCTTTCTTT
CASSLDREKTEAFF
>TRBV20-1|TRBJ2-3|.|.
TGCAGTGCTAGTTTATTTGGAAGGGATAGAGATACGCAGTATTTT
CSASLFGRDRDTQYF
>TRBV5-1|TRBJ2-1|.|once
TGCGCCAGCAGCTTGAACAAGCCTAGCTCCTACAATGAGCAGTTCTTC
CASSLNKPSSYNEQFF
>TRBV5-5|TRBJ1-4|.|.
TGTGCCAGCAGCTTGGACAGGGAAAAACTGTTTTTT
CASSLDREKLFF
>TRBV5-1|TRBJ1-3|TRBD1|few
TGCGCCAGCAGCCACAGACAGGGGATGAGTGGAAACACCATATATTTT
CASSHRQGMSGNTIYF
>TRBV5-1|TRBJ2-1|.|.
TGCGCCAGCAGCTTGGAAGGGGTGGTCTCCTACAATGAGCAGTTCTTC
CASSLEGVVSYNEQFF
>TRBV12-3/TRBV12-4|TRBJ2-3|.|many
TGTGCCAGCAGTTTTCCCAGGGCAGCAGATACGCAGTATTTT
CASSFPRAADTQYF
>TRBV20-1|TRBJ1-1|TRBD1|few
TGCAGTGCTAGAGTCCCCGGACAGGGCAACACTGAAGCTTTCTTT
CSARVPGQGNTEAFF
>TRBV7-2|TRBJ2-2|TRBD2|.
TGTGCCAGCAGCAGAGCTAGCGGGAGGACCGGGGAGCTGTTTTTT
CASSRASGRTGELFF
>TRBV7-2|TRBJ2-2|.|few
TGTGCCAGCAGCCGGGGATCGAACACCGGGGAGCTGTTTTTT
CASSRGSNTGELFF
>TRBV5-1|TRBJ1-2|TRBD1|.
TGCGCCAGCGGCGTCCCGGGACAGGGGTCTACTGGCTACACCTTC
CASGVPGQGSTGYTF
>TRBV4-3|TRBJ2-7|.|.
TGCGCCAGCAGCCCCTCTTGGGGGAAGGAGCAGTACTTC
CASSPSWGKEQYF